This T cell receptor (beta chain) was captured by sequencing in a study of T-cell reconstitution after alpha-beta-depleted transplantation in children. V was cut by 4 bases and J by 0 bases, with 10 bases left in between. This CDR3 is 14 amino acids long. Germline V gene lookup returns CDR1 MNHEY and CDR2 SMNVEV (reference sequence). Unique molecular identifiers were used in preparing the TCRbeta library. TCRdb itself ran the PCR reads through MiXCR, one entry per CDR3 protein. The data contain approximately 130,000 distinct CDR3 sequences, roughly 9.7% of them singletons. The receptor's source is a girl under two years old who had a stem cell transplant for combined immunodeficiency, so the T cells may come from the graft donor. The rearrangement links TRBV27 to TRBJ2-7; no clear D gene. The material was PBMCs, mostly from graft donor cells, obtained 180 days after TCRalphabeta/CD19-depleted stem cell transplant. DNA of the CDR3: TGTGCCAGCAGTTACAAGGTATCCTCCTACGAGCAGTACTTC. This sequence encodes CASSYKVSSYEQYF.